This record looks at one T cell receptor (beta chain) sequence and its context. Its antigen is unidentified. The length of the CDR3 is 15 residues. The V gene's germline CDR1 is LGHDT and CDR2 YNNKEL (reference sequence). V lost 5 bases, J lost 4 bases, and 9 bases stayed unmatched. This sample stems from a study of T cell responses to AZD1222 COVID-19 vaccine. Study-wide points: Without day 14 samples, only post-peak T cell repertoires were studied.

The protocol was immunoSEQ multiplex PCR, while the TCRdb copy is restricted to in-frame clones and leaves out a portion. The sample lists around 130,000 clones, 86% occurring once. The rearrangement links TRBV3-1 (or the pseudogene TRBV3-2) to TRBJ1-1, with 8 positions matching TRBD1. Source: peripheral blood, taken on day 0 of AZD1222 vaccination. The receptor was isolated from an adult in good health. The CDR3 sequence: CASSGFRGRRTEAFF. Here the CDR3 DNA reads TGTGCCAGCAGCGGGTTCAGGGGGCGCCGCACTGAAGCTTTCTTT.